The T cell receptor beta chain described here comes from a study of beta chain features in type 1 diabetes. Study results and limitations: Significant though moderate, a shortening of TCRB CDR3s appeared in all four CD4+ subsets of Type 1 diabetes patients. Sequencing the cDNA could make cells with high TCR expression show up more than they should.

Turning to this clone: Its antigen is currently unknown.

Every bit of the isolated RNA underwent reverse transcription, so sequencing read expressed TCRB transcripts. This table comes from immunoSEQ multiplex PCR, and its TCRdb copy is limited to in-frame clones, with some not included. The repertoire holds roughly 100,000 clones, with about 26% as singletons. Sorting gave populations that all exceeded 98% purity. Germline V gene sequence: CDR1 MDHEN, CDR2 SYDVKM. V was pared by 3 bases and J by 1 base, with 12 bases between. The CDR3 spans 15 residues. This chain links TRBV28 with TRBJ1-1; perhaps TRBD1 as D (5 bases). Specimen: central memory CD4+ T cells from blood. The sequence came from a woman under 30 with type 1 diabetes. CDR3 sequence reads: CASSLGDRRNTEAFF. The CDR3 nucleotides are TGTGCCAGCAGTTTGGGTGACAGAAGGAACACTGAAGCTTTCTTT.